The 18 T cell receptor beta chains below come from one sample, sequenced in a study of cytomegalovirus exposure and HLA in healthy donors. In the PCR, 60 Vbeta and 13 Jbeta primers were used. Profiling relied on immunoSEQ multiplex PCR, and the TCRdb table lists in-frame clones only, not all of them. The sample shows about 130,000 clones, around three quarters of them seen only once. The sample comprised PBMCs. The source is a female donor in good health and CMV-seronegative.

About this clone: One end of the junction fails to match germline, which may point to a read error. The CDR3 sequence is CASSLTGTGNSPLHF. DNA of the CDR3: TGTGCTAGCAGCTTGACCGGGACAGGGAATTCACCCCTCCACTTT. This sequence joins TRBV7-7 and TRBJ1-6, with 9 bases lining up with TRBD1. From germline, CDR1 is SSHAT and CDR2 FNYEAQ (reference sequence). The CDR3 is made up of 15 amino acids.

The rearrangement uses TRBV10-2 and TRBJ2-3; 7 nucleotides match TRBD2. V lost 5 bases, J lost 2 bases, and 4 bases stayed unmatched. The V gene's germline CDR1 is WSHSY and CDR2 SAAADI. The length of the CDR3 is 14 residues. For the CDR3, the DNA is TGCGCCAGCAGTTTGACTAGCACCACAGATACGCAGTATTTT. This gives the protein CASSLTSTTDTQYF.

About this clone: Other nucleotide sequences in the sample specify the same CDR3. The gene calls are TRBV5-6 and TRBJ1-4; a weak D match, TRBD1 (5 bases). With 4 bases removed from V and 4 bases from J, the gap between germline ends came to 11 bases. The CDR3 contains 14 residues. CDR1 is SGHDT, CDR2 YYEEEE, per germline. CDR3 loop: CASSLGQGNEKLFF. CDR3 DNA sequence: TGTGCCAGCAGCCTGGGGCAGGGTAATGAAAAACTGTTTTTT.

The chain has TRBV30 and TRBJ1-6; D is possibly TRBD1 (5 bases). The V and J ends lost 2 bases and 7 bases respectively, with 9 bases between them. The CDR3 runs 13 residues. Germline V gene data show CDR1 as GTSNPN and CDR2 as SVGIG (reference sequence). The CDR3 is CAWSRDSNSPLHF. The CDR3 coding sequence is TGTGCCTGGAGTAGGGACTCGAATTCACCCCTCCACTTT.

V is TRBV4-2 and J is TRBJ2-7; 8 bases are a match to TRBD2. The CDR3 has 16 residues. Germline V CDR1 and CDR2: LGHNA, YNFKEQ. Losses at the gene ends were 0 bases for V and 6 bases for J; bases not matched to a gene: 10. CDR3 protein: CASSQDLAGRATEQYF. The CDR3 DNA reads TGTGCCAGCAGCCAAGATCTAGCCGGGAGGGCCACCGAGCAGTACTTC.

This sequence joins TRBV30 and TRBJ1-5; weak D call: TRBD1 (5 bases). The CDR3 is 16 residues long. CDR1 and CDR2 (germline): GTSNPN, SVGIG (reference sequence). Trimming cost V 3 bases and J 5 bases, with 20 bases left between them. The CDR3 nucleotides are TGTGCCTGGAGCGCTCTATGGGGGGGAAGAGATCAGCCCCAGCATTTT. This codes for CAWSALWGGRDQPQHF.

The gene calls are TRBV5-6 and TRBJ2-7; 8 positions agree with TRBD1. The ends lost 0 bases at V and 0 bases at J; junction bases unmatched: 5. Germline CDR1 and CDR2: SGHDT and YYEEEE. CDR3 length equals 16 residues. The chain's CDR3 is CASSLVRDRSSYEQYF. The CDR3 DNA sequence: TGTGCCAGCAGCTTGGTTCGGGACAGGAGCTCCTACGAGCAGTACTTC.

The gene calls are TRBV18 and TRBJ1-1; TRBD1 might be the D (5 bases). Germline V gives CDR1 KGHSH, CDR2 LQKENI. V was shortened by 3 bases and J by 5 bases, with 16 bases between the two germline ends. The CDR3 contains 15 residues. The CDR3 reads CASSPREIAGTEAFF. As DNA, the CDR3 is TGTGCCAGCTCACCTCGCGAAATTGCAGGGACTGAAGCTTTCTTT.

The chain is built from TRBV9 and TRBJ2-3; 8 bases agree with TRBD1. Germline V gene sequence: CDR1 SGDLS, CDR2 YYNGEE. V trimming: 2 bases; J trimming: 4 bases; junction bases outside the gene matches: 9. This CDR3 is built from 16 residues. The CDR3 region is CASSVRGTGGADTQYF. CDR3 bases: TGTGCCAGCAGCGTCCGGGGGACAGGTGGCGCAGATACGCAGTATTTT.

The chain links TRBV11-3 to TRBJ2-1, with 14 bases fitting TRBD2. The CDR3 loop spans 16 amino acids. Germline trimming cut 3 bases from V and 6 bases from J; bases unmatched to any gene: 4. Germline CDR1 is SGHNT and CDR2 is YENEEA. In DNA form, the CDR3 reads TGTGCCAGCAGCTTGGGACTAGCGGGAGATGGCAATGAGCAGTTCTTC. Protein product: CASSLGLAGDGNEQFF.

This clone has a handful of counts. This chain links TRBV19 with TRBJ1-5; 10 bases align to TRBD1. The CDR3 is 15 amino acids. V lost 8 bases to trimming and J lost 4 bases; unmatched junction nucleotides: 8. Germline V gives CDR1 LNHDA, CDR2 SQIVND (reference sequence). The CDR3 protein is CASGETGQGNQPQHF. Written as DNA, the CDR3 is TGTGCCAGTGGAGAAACGGGACAGGGGAATCAGCCCCAGCATTTT.

This clone has a single count. The chain links TRBV28 to TRBJ2-1; TRBD1 matches 7 bases. The germline V gene has CDR1 MDHEN and CDR2 SYDVKM. This CDR3 is built from 17 residues. The V and J ends lost 2 bases and 6 bases, in that order; junction bases with no gene match: 13. The CDR3 DNA follows: TGTGCCAGCAGTTTAAGGGTCCGGACAGGAGTTTCCAATGAGCAGTTCTTC. Its translation is CASSLRVRTGVSNEQFF.

The chain links TRBV29-1 to TRBJ2-7, with 8 nucleotides matching TRBD1. The V segment lost 7 bases and the J segment 4 bases; nucleotides outside the gene matches: 6. The CDR3 extends over 12 amino acids. Looked up from germline, CDR1 is SQVTM and CDR2 is ANQGSEA. The CDR3 spells CSAQGAGYEQYF. The CDR3 DNA sequence: TGCAGCGCCCAGGGGGCAGGGTACGAGCAGTACTTC.

This chain links TRBV7-3 with TRBJ2-3, with D uncertain. V lost 4 bases to trimming and J lost 5 bases, with 10 bases between them. From germline, CDR1 is SGHTA and CDR2 FQGTGA. This CDR3 is 13 amino acids long. CDR3 in DNA: TGTGCCAGCAGCTCCGAAGCGAGAGATACGCAGTATTTT. It yields the protein CASSSEARDTQYF.

This clone was recorded a few times. The V call is TRBV6-5, the J call TRBJ1-4, with TRBD1 matching 7 bases. Germline assignment: CDR1 MNHEY and CDR2 SVGAGI. V trimming: 6 bases; J trimming: 8 bases; junction bases outside the gene matches: 12. The CDR3 has 15 amino acids. The CDR3 nucleotides are TGTGCCAGCAGGGGTACAGGGGTCAGTTTCGAAAAACTGTTTTTT. Protein product: CASRGTGVSFEKLFF.

The CDR3 DNA sequence: TGTGCCAGCAGCGCAAGCCCCCAGAACACTGAAGCTTTCTTT. Protein sequence: CASSASPQNTEAFF. The V call is TRBV9, the J call TRBJ1-1, with D unresolved. This CDR3 spans 14 amino acids. Trimming shortened V by 3 bases and J by 1 base, and 10 bases separated the two germline ends. Germline values: CDR1 SGDLS, CDR2 YYNGEE. The full variable domain, rest sourced from reference TRBV9 and TRBJ1-1, is DSGVTQTPKHLITATGQRVTLRCSPRSGDLSVYWYQQSLDQGLQFLIQYYNGEERAKGNILERFSAQQFPDLHSELNLSSLELGDSALYFCASSASPQNTEAFFGQGTRLTVV.

The rearrangement joins TRBV5-1 to TRBJ1-2; D might be TRBD1 (6 bases). Per germline, CDR1 SGHRS and CDR2 YFSETQ. Trimming shortened V by 5 bases and J by 7 bases, and 18 bases separated the two germline ends. This CDR3 has 14 amino acids. The CDR3 region is CASSYPRGVGGYTF. DNA for the CDR3: TGCGCCAGCAGTTACCCCAGGGGCGTCGGTGGCTACACCTTC.

Only one count was recorded for this clone. V and J are TRBV6-5 and TRBJ2-7, with a possible D match to TRBD1 (5 bases). The V end lost 0 bases, the J end lost 3 bases, and 15 bases lay between the germline ends. The CDR3 covers 16 residues. CDR1 is MNHEY, CDR2 SVGAGI, per germline. The CDR3 DNA follows: TGTGCCAGCAGTTACTCGAACTATAACAGGTACTACGAGCAGTACTTC. This codes for CASSYSNYNRYYEQYF.